This T cell receptor beta chain was sequenced during a study of blood T cell repertoires in COVID-19. As for the study in general: The United States, Italy and Spain supplied acute and convalescent COVID-19 samples. The cDNA or gDNA used as material had been derived from T cells, B-cell-depleted T cells, or PBMCs.

V lost 4 bases to trimming and J lost 2 bases, with 19 bases between them. CDR3 length: 17 amino acids. The V gene's germline CDR1 is SGHTA and CDR2 FQGNSA. In the authors' methods: Amplification of reference gene primers was used by the study to estimate nucleated cell counts. Some clones are missing from TCRdb's copy, which holds only in-frame ones; the method was immunoSEQ multiplex PCR. The V and J calls and clone size come from that table; D and trimming were worked out from the DNA. The profile shows 80,000 or so clones, around nine tenths of them singletons. The chain couples TRBV7-2 to TRBJ2-3, with a possible D match to TRBD1 (6 bases). The sequenced sample was peripheral blood. This receptor was obtained from a human donor in a cohort sampled during active COVID-19. The CDR3 loop reads CASSSLQGRGFTDTQYF. In DNA, the CDR3 is TGTGCCAGCAGCTCCCTCCAGGGGCGCGGATTCACAGATACGCAGTATTTT.